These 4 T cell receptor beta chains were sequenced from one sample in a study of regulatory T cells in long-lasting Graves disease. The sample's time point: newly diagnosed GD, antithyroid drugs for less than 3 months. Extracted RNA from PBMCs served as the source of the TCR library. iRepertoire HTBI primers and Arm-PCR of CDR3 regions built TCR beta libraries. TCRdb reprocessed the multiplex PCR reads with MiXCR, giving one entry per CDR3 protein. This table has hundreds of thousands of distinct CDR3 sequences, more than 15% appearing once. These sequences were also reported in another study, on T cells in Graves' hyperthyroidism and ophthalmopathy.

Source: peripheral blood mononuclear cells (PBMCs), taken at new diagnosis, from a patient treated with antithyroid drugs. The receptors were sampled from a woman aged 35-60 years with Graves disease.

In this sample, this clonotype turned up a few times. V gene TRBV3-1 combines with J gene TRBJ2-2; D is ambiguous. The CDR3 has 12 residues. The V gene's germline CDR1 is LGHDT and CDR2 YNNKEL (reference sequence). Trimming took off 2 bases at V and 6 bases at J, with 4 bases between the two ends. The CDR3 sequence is CASSQLAGELFF. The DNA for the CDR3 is TGTGCCAGCAGCCAATTAGCCGGGGAGCTGTTTTTT.

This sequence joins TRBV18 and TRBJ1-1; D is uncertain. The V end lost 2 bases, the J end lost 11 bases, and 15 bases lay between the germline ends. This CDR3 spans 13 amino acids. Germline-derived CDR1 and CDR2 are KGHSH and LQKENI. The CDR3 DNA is TGTGCCAGCTCACCATTACAAGGGAAGCATGCTTTCTTT. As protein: CASSPLQGKHAFF.

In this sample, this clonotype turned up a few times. The CDR3 sequence is CASTSGGRRKGYTF. CDR3 in DNA: TGTGCCAGCACCTCAGGGGGGCGACGGAAGGGCTACACCTTC. This chain connects TRBV14 to TRBJ1-2, with TRBD1 identical over 7 bases. This CDR3 contains 14 residues. In germline, CDR1 is SGHDN, CDR2 FVKESK. The V gene end was trimmed by 7 bases and the J gene end by 8 bases; junction bases not matched to a gene: 13.

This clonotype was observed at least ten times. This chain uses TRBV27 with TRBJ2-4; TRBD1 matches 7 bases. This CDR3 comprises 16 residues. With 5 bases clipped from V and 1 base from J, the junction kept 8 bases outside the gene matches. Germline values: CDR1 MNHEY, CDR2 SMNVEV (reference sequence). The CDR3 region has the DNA TGTGCCAGCAGTAACCAGGGGGAGAGGGCCAAAAACATTCAGTACTTC. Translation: CASSNQGERAKNIQYF.